This passage covers 2 T cell receptor beta chains from one sample sequenced in a study of CD8 T cells in Susac syndrome. Random hexamers were used to reverse transcribe an amount of about 0.5 to 1 ug RNA. Via MiXCR, TCRdb re-called the immunoSEQ multiplex PCR reads, giving one row per CDR3 protein. The data contain about 130,000 distinct CDR3 sequences, around 94% of them singletons. Material for sequencing was CD4+ T cells from PBMCs. Receptors originate from a human donor with multiple sclerosis.

The chain carries TRBV30 and TRBJ1-2; D is unresolved. Germline values: CDR1 GTSNPN, CDR2 SVGIG (reference sequence). The CDR3 has 12 amino acids. V lost 0 bases and J lost 8, with 10 bases in between. The CDR3 sequence is CAWSVLGSGYTF. The CDR3 DNA follows: TGTGCCTGGAGTGTACTGGGGTCCGGCTACACCTTC.

The CDR3 sequence is CASSQDREFGELFF. Here the CDR3 DNA reads TGTGCCAGCAGCCAAGACAGGGAGTTCGGGGAGCTGTTTTTT. J is TRBJ2-2 and V is TRBV3-1, with D perhaps given as TRBD1 or TRBD2 (5 bases each). CDR3 size: 14 residues. V shed 0 bases and J shed 7 bases, with 9 bases lying between them. Germline V gene data show CDR1 as LGHDT and CDR2 as YNNKEL (reference sequence).